This T cell receptor beta chain was identified during a study of blood T cells in healthy people across ages. General observations from the study: Higher naive T cell percentage went strongly together with higher TCR beta diversity.

Regarding this clonotype: Its target is not known.

Sample-barcoded 5' priming and a J-beta primer mix drove a second PCR of roughly 6 to 12 cycles. TCRdb re-derived calls from the 5' RACE reads in MiXCR, one entry per CDR3 protein. The sample has more than 1,000,000 distinct CDR3 sequences, 25% seen once. This CDR3 region has 15 residues. Trimming removed 10 bases at V and 0 bases at J, with 16 bases between. From germline, CDR1 is SGHTA and CDR2 FQGNSA. These same records also appear under a second study, on T cells of mothers and their children.

The chain carries TRBV7-2 and TRBJ2-1, with a weak D call TRBD1 (6 bases). The source of this sequence is a girl aged 2-10 years in good health. Material: blood. The CDR3 here is CANRSTGSSYNEQFF. CDR3 nucleotides: TGTGCCAACCGCTCGACAGGAAGCTCCTACAATGAGCAGTTCTTC.